The source of this T cell receptor beta chain is a study of regulatory T cells in long-lasting Graves disease. This clonotype was seen repeatedly, ten times or more. Construction of the TCR beta libraries employed iRepertoire HTBI primers in conjunction with Arm-PCR of CDR3 regions. In the study's own analysis: Sample data revealed fewer than 70 TRBV and more than 13 TRBJ segments. TCRdb itself ran the multiplex PCR reads through MiXCR, one entry per CDR3 protein. TCRdb's processing, not the authors', yielded these V and J calls. The data hold a few hundred thousand distinct CDR3 sequences, with roughly 18% observed a single time. Indicated time point: newly diagnosed GD, antithyroid drugs for less than 3 months. The TCR library used RNA extracted from PBMCs. Patients were from an endocrinology department in Xi'an, China. The V segment lost 6 bases and the J segment 2 bases; nucleotides outside the gene matches: 6. Germline CDR1 reads DFQATT; CDR2 reads SNEGSKA (reference sequence). The CDR3 spans 14 residues.

Separately, the same data were catalogued under a study of T cells in Graves' hyperthyroidism and ophthalmopathy. That paper states: In the first-round RT-PCR of the TCR CDR3, the HTBI primer set was used.

The chain carries TRBV20-1 and TRBJ1-3, with 8 bases matching TRBD1. The source is a woman aged 30 to 39 with Graves disease. Source: peripheral blood mononuclear cells (PBMCs), taken at new diagnosis, from a patient treated with antithyroid drugs. This CDR3 is CSATDRGAGNTIYF. The CDR3 coding sequence is TGCAGTGCAACTGACAGGGGCGCTGGAAACACCATATATTTT.